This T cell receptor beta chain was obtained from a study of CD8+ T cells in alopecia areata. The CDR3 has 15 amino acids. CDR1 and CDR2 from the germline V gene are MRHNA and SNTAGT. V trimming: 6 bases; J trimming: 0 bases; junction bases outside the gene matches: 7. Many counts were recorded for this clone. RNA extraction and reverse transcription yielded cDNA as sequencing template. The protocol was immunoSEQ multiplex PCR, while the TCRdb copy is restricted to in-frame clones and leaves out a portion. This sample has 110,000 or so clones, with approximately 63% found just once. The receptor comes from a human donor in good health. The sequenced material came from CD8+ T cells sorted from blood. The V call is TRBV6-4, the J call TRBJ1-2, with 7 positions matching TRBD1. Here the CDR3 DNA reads TGTGCCAGCAGCCCCGGGACAGAGTCTAACTATGGCTACACCTTC. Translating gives CASSPGTESNYGYTF.